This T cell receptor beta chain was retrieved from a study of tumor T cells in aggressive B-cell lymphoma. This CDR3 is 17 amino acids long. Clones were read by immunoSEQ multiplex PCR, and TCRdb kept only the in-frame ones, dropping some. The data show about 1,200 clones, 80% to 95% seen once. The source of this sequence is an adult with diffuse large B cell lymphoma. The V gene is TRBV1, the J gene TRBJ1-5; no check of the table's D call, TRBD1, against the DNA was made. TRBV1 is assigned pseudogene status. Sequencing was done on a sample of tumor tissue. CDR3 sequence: CTSSQGDPDRLNQPQHF. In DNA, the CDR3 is TGCACCAGCAGCCAAGGGGACCCGGACAGACTCAATCAGCCCCAGCATTTT.